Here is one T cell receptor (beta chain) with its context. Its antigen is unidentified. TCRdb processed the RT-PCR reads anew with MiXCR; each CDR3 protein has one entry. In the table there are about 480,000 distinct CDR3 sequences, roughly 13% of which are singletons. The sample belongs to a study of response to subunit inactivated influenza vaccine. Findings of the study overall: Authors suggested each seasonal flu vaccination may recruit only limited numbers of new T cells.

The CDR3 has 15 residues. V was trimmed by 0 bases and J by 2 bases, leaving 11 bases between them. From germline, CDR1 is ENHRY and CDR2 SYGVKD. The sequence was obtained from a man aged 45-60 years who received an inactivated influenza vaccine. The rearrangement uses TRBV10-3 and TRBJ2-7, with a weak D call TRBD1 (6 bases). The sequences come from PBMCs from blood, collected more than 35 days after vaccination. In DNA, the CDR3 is TGTGCCATCAGTGAGTCACGGGACATAGCCTACGAGCAGTACTTC. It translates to CAISESRDIAYEQYF.